This is a list of T cell receptor beta chains from one sample in a study of CDR3 diversity in severe acne. A single record per CDR3 protein comes from TCRdb applying MiXCR to the PCR reads. The repertoire has about 76,000 distinct CDR3 sequences, roughly 51% of them found once; the top ten carry about 13%. The sequenced material came from blood. The origin of the receptors is a male donor in good health, without acne. CDR3s include the opening cysteine and the closing phenylalanine or tryptophan. D genes are given only for firm matches. The size entry is marked missing in some rows and otherwise reads once, few, many or a size class.

cdr3_length | j_call | v_call | clone_size | d_call | cdr3_aa | cdr3_nt
14 | TRBJ1-5 | TRBV19 | . | . | CASAGDGWGQPQHF | TGTGCTAGCGCAGGGGACGGATGGGGTCAGCCCCAGCATTTT
13 | TRBJ1-1 | TRBV5-8 | many | TRBD1 | CASSFRGFDEAFF | TGTGCCAGCAGCTTCAGGGGGTTTGATGAAGCTTTCTTT
14 | TRBJ1-5 | TRBV24-1 | . | . | CATSDSTGYLHEHF | TGTGCCACCAGTGATTCGACAGGATACCTTCACGAGCATTTT
13 | TRBJ1-1 | TRBV2 | . | TRBD1 | CASTRQGGTEAFF | TGTGCCAGCACCAGACAGGGGGGGACTGAAGCTTTCTTT
12 | TRBJ2-1 | TRBV11-2 | . | . | CASSLTSNTQFF | TGTGCCAGCAGCTTAACTAGCAATACGCAGTTCTTC
17 | TRBJ2-7 | TRBV7-8 | few | TRBD2 | CASSLAQSSGGTYEQYF | TGTGCCAGCAGCTTAGCACAGTCTAGCGGGGGGACCTACGAGCAGTACTTC
15 | TRBJ2-1 | TRBV20-1 | medium-sized | TRBD1 | CSAPLGQGPYNEQFF | TGCAGTGCCCCCCTGGGACAGGGCCCCTACAATGAGCAGTTCTTC
12 | TRBJ2-5 | TRBV20-1 | many | . | CSASGSQETQYF | TGCAGTGCTAGCGGCTCCCAAGAGACCCAGTACTTC
15 | TRBJ1-2 | TRBV7-2 | . | . | CASSLAGGGNYGYTF | TGTGCCAGCAGCTTAGCGGGGGGCGGGAACTATGGCTACACCTTC
10 | TRBJ1-2 | TRBV20-1 | once | . | CSARPGRVIF | TGCAGTGCTAGACCAGGCAGGGTCATCTTC
13 | TRBJ2-7 | TRBV20-1 | . | TRBD2 | CSAGRTSGYEQYF | TGCAGTGCGGGGAGGACTAGCGGATACGAGCAGTACTTC
15 | TRBJ2-7 | TRBV2 | few | . | CASSEEGSPVHEQYF | TGTGCCAGCAGTGAAGAAGGCTCCCCGGTACACGAGCAGTACTTC
15 | TRBJ1-1 | TRBV7-2 | . | . | CASSPVTGPNTEAFF | TGTGCCAGCAGCCCTGTCACAGGTCCGAACACTGAAGCTTTCTTT
16 | TRBJ1-2 | TRBV5-1 | . | TRBD1 | CASSNGQGLTYYGYTF | TGCGCCAGCAGCAACGGACAGGGATTAACCTACTATGGCTACACCTTC
12 | TRBJ1-5 | TRBV25-1 | . | . | CASSSLPQPQHF | TGTGCCAGCAGTTCCCTGCCCCAGCCCCAGCATTTT
17 | TRBJ1-3 | TRBV5-4 | . | . | CASSLGRPTESGNTIYF | TGTGCCAGCAGCTTGGGCAGACCCACGGAATCTGGAAACACCATATATTTT
15 | TRBJ1-1 | TRBV5-1 | . | . | CASSLAVGVNTEAFF | TGCGCCAGCAGCTTGGCTGTAGGAGTGAACACTGAAGCTTTCTTT
17 | TRBJ2-5 | TRBV3-1 | . | TRBD2 | CASSQEDYGGGQETQYF | TGTGCCAGCAGCCAAGAAGACTACGGGGGGGGCCAAGAGACCCAGTACTTC
14 | TRBJ1-5 | TRBV19 | . | TRBD1 | CASSTTGSNQPQHF | TGTGCCAGTAGTACGACAGGGAGCAATCAGCCCCAGCATTTT
15 | TRBJ2-7 | TRBV7-8 | few | . | CASSLNYGSSYEQYF | TGTGCCAGCAGCTTAAACTACGGTAGCTCCTACGAGCAGTACTTC
15 | TRBJ2-5 | TRBV7-6 | many | . | CASSSVGGRGETQYF | TGTGCCAGCAGCTCGGTCGGGGGACGGGGCGAGACCCAGTACTTC
15 | TRBJ1-5 | TRBV7-9 | . | . | CASSLWAGAYQPQHF | TGTGCCAGCAGCTTATGGGCAGGGGCTTATCAGCCCCAGCATTTT
12 | TRBJ1-5 | TRBV10-3 | . | . | CASPGQLMPQHF | TGTGCTAGTCCCGGGCAGCTTATGCCCCAGCATTTT
14 | TRBJ2-7 | TRBV20-1 | . | TRBD2 | CSASWGLCSYEQYF | TGCAGTGCTAGCTGGGGACTATGCTCCTACGAGCAGTACTTC
15 | TRBJ1-1 | TRBV7-9 | once | . | CASRRPWGMNTEAFF | TGTGCCAGCAGAAGACCGTGGGGAATGAACACTGAAGCTTTCTTT
18 | TRBJ2-7 | TRBV5-6 | many | . | CASRPTIQTVSPYDGQYF | TGTGCCAGCCGGCCGACGATACAGACCGTCTCCCCCTACGACGGGCAGTACTTC
13 | TRBJ2-7 | TRBV7-7 | few | TRBD1 | CASSLDRGDEQYF | TGTGCTAGCAGCTTAGACAGGGGCGACGAGCAGTACTTC
14 | TRBJ2-7 | TRBV10-3 | few | . | CAISESDRPYEQYF | TGTGCCATCAGTGAGTCGGACCGACCCTACGAGCAGTACTTC
15 | TRBJ2-1 | TRBV7-2 | . | TRBD1 | CASSRGQVGYNEQFF | TGTGCCAGCAGCCGCGGACAGGTTGGATACAATGAGCAGTTCTTC
18 | TRBJ2-5 | TRBV7-9 | few | TRBD2 | CASSSRRFGEGLRRTQYF | TGTGCCAGCAGCTCGCGGAGATTCGGGGAGGGTTTGCGGAGGACCCAGTACTTC